Each of the 22 T cell receptor beta chains below was sequenced from the same sample in a study of cytomegalovirus exposure and HLA in healthy donors. Researchers ran the PCR with 60 Vbeta and 13 Jbeta primers. TCRdb's table, derived via immunoSEQ multiplex PCR, lists solely in-frame clones and lacks some. This repertoire includes over 100,000 clones. The sample consisted of PBMCs. The receptors were sampled from a man under 40 in good health and CMV-seronegative.

This chain links TRBV18 with TRBJ2-2, with 7 bases that match TRBD2. CDR3 length: 16 amino acids. The J segment lost 3 bases and the V segment lost 0 bases, leaving 4 bases of the junction unmatched. Germline CDR1 is KGHSH and CDR2 is LQKENI. This chain's CDR3 is CASSPPGTTYTGELFF. CDR3 nucleotide sequence: TGTGCCAGCTCACCACCGGGGACTACTTACACCGGGGAGCTGTTTTTT.

This chain joins TRBV6-1 and TRBJ2-5; D remains ambiguous. TRBJ2-7 matches the DNA end more closely, so the J call is doubtful. Germline-derived CDR1 and CDR2 are MNHNS and SASEGT. This CDR3 comprises 15 residues. The CDR3 DNA reads TGTGCCAGCAGTCTATTCGTTCTTGTCTCCTACGAGCAGTACTTC. Amino acid sequence: CASSLFVLVSYEQYF.

The CDR3 loop reads CASRRTGTSNYEQYF. In DNA, the CDR3 is TGTGCCAGCAGACGTACCGGGACTTCGAACTACGAGCAGTACTTC. V gene TRBV6-5 combines with J gene TRBJ2-7; the D gene is possibly TRBD2 (6 bases). Per germline, CDR1 MNHEY and CDR2 SVGAGI. V was trimmed by 6 bases and J by 3 bases, leaving 18 bases between them. This CDR3 region has 15 residues.

The gene calls are TRBV7-2 and TRBJ2-3; possible D gene TRBD2, 6 bases. V was shortened by 4 bases and J by 2 bases, with 13 bases between the two germline ends. CDR1 is SGHTA, CDR2 FQGNSA, per germline. This CDR3 has 15 residues. Written as DNA, the CDR3 is TGTGCCAGCAGCTGGACGGGACTCCCCACAGATACGCAGTATTTT. Translation: CASSWTGLPTDTQYF. The entire variable domain, with the rest obtained from reference TRBV7-2 and TRBJ2-3, is as follows: GAGVSQSPSNKVTEKGKDVELRCDPISGHTALYWYRQSLGQGLEFLIYFQGNSAPDKSGLPSDRFSAERTGGSVSTLTIQRTQQEDSAVYLCASSWTGLPTDTQYFGPGTRLTVL.

The rearrangement links TRBV13 to TRBJ1-1, with TRBD1 matching 8 bases. Germline V gene sequence: CDR1 PRHDT, CDR2 FYEKMQ (reference sequence). The trim removed 5 bases at V and 0 bases at J, leaving 5 bases unmatched. This CDR3 spans 15 amino acids. The CDR3 bases are TGTGCCAGCAGCCTCCCGACAGGGGTGAACACTGAAGCTTTCTTT. Its translation is CASSLPTGVNTEAFF.

The rearrangement uses TRBV4-1 and TRBJ2-5, with D possibly matching TRBD2 (5 bases). V lost 0 bases, J lost 5 bases, and 16 bases lay in between. CDR1 MGHRA and CDR2 YSYEKL come from the germline V gene. The CDR3 extends over 16 amino acids. The CDR3 coding sequence is TGCGCCAGCAGCCAAGATACTAGGGATGGGTGGGAGACCCAGTACTTC. Translated: CASSQDTRDGWETQYF.

The chain carries TRBV30 and TRBJ2-3; maybe TRBD2 (5 bases). Trimming took 0 bases from V and 1 from J, leaving 8 bases between them. Per the germline V gene, CDR1 is GTSNPN and CDR2 is SVGIG (reference sequence). CDR3 length: 14 amino acids. CDR3 sequence: CAWSVPGGTDTQYF. In DNA form, the CDR3 reads TGTGCCTGGAGTGTCCCCGGGGGCACAGATACGCAGTATTTT.

This sequence joins TRBV6-5 and TRBJ1-1; D possibly corresponds to TRBD1 (5 bases). There are 14 residues in the CDR3. Germline CDR1 MNHEY, CDR2 SVGAGI. The germline V and J ends were trimmed by 0 bases and 4 bases, with 9 bases remaining between them. Written as DNA, the CDR3 is TGTGCCAGCAGTTACTCGGGGGAGGTCACTGAAGCTTTCTTT. Translated, it gives CASSYSGEVTEAFF.

In DNA, the CDR3 is TGTGCCAGCAGCCAGACTACAGGGGGCGGCTATGGCTACACCTTC. Translation gives CASSQTTGGGYGYTF. The V gene is TRBV4-2, the J gene TRBJ1-2; 9 bases fit TRBD1. Trimming removed 3 bases from V and 4 bases from J; junction bases left unmatched: 6. From germline, CDR1 is LGHNA and CDR2 YNFKEQ. The CDR3 is made up of 15 amino acids.

The gene calls are TRBV19 and TRBJ1-1; 8 bases line up with TRBD1. Trimming took 5 bases from V and 4 from J; bases not matched to a gene: 3. The germline V gene has CDR1 LNHDA and CDR2 SQIVND (reference sequence). CDR3 size: 13 residues. DNA for the CDR3: TGTGCCAGTAGTTCGACAGGGGTCACTGAAGCTTTCTTT. Protein: CASSSTGVTEAFF. Variable domain in full (rest from reference TRBV19 and TRBJ1-1): DGGITQSPKYLFRKEGQNVTLSCEQNLNHDAMYWYRQDPGQGLRLIYYSQIVNDFQKGDIAEGYSVSREKKESFPLTVTSAQKNPTAFYLCASSSTGVTEAFFGQGTRLTVV.

This sequence joins TRBV25-1 and TRBJ1-3, with 7 bases lining up with TRBD1. Germline V gene data show CDR1 as MGHDK and CDR2 as SYGVNS. The CDR3 totals 16 residues. V dropped 6 bases and J dropped 1; count of bases not matched to a gene: 9. This chain's CDR3 is CASRETGSGSGNTIYF. The DNA for the CDR3 is TGTGCCAGCAGAGAGACAGGGTCGGGGTCTGGAAACACCATATATTTT.

This sequence joins TRBV6-5 and TRBJ2-7, with a weak D call TRBD2 (5 bases). The CDR3 covers 14 residues. Germline values: CDR1 MNHEY, CDR2 SVGAGI. The V and J ends lost 4 bases and 3 bases respectively, with 13 bases between them. Written as DNA, the CDR3 is TGTGCCAGCAGTTCCCGGGCAGCGGACTACGAGCAGTACTTC. It is translated as CASSSRAADYEQYF.

This rearrangement joins TRBV5-1 to TRBJ2-3; 11 nucleotides line up with TRBD2. This CDR3 comprises 14 residues. Germline V gene data show CDR1 as SGHRS and CDR2 as YFSETQ. The J segment lost 3 bases and the V segment lost 4 bases, leaving 1 base of the junction unmatched. In DNA form, the CDR3 reads TGCGCCAGCAGCGGGACTAGCGGAACAGATACGCAGTATTTT. Protein product: CASSGTSGTDTQYF.

J is TRBJ1-4 and V is TRBV4-1; D might be TRBD1 (6 bases). The CDR3 covers 15 residues. The V gene lost 4 bases and the J gene lost 8 bases, with 17 bases spanning the gap. Germline V gene sequence: CDR1 MGHRA, CDR2 YSYEKL. CDR3 nucleotide sequence: TGCGCCAGCAGCCGAACAGGGCTGGTTGGCGAAAAACTGTTTTTT. It translates to CASSRTGLVGEKLFF.

This rearrangement joins TRBV6-5 to TRBJ1-5; the match to TRBD1 covers 7 bases. V lost 6 bases to trimming and J lost 4 bases; unmatched junction nucleotides: 9. This CDR3 is built from 15 residues. In germline, CDR1 is MNHEY, CDR2 SVGAGI. The CDR3 loop is CASSLDRPSNQPQHF. For the CDR3, the DNA is TGTGCCAGCAGCCTGGACAGGCCTTCGAATCAGCCCCAGCATTTT.

The chain is built from TRBV5-1 and TRBJ1-1; D possibly corresponds to TRBD1 (5 bases). V lost 0 bases and J 4 bases, leaving 13 bases between the germline ends. This CDR3 region has 15 residues. Germline CDR1 is SGHRS and CDR2 is YFSETQ. CDR3 region: CASSLVGRAATEAFF. For the CDR3, the DNA is TGCGCCAGCAGCTTGGTCGGCAGGGCCGCCACTGAAGCTTTCTTT.

The V gene is TRBV6-4, the J gene TRBJ2-5, with no clear D. V lost 8 bases, J lost 1 base, and 14 bases lay in between. From germline, CDR1 is MRHNA and CDR2 SNTAGT. This CDR3 contains 14 residues. CDR3 DNA sequence: TGTGCCAGCTGTGGCAGTGTTACCCAAGAGACCCAGTACTTC. Protein: CASCGSVTQETQYF.

The J gene is TRBJ2-2, the V gene TRBV29-1, with D possibly being TRBD2 (6 bases). This CDR3 contains 14 residues. V was cut by 0 bases and J by 6 bases, with 11 bases left in between. Germline V gene data show CDR1 as SQVTM and CDR2 as ANQGSEA. CDR3 nucleotide sequence: TGCAGCGTTGAAGATGGACTATTGGCCGGGGAGCTGTTTTTT. Translated, it gives CSVEDGLLAGELFF.

DNA of the CDR3: TGTGCCAGCAGCCAACTAGCTTGGAATGAGCAGTTCTTC. Translating it yields CASSQLAWNEQFF. The V gene is TRBV2, the J gene TRBJ2-1, with D perhaps TRBD2 (6 bases). Per germline, CDR1 SNHLY and CDR2 FYNNEI. The CDR3 length is 13 residues. V gave up 6 bases and J gave up 7 bases, with 13 bases separating them. Looking up the rest from reference TRBV2 and TRBJ2-1 gives the full variable domain: EPEVTQTPSHQVTQMGQEVILRCVPISNHLYFYWYRQILGQKVEFLVSFYNNEISEKSEIFDDQFSVERPDGSNFTLKIRSTKLEDSAMYFCASSQLAWNEQFFGPGTRLTVL.

The chain employs TRBV5-1 and TRBJ2-1; 9 positions agree with TRBD1. Germline V gene data show CDR1 as SGHRS and CDR2 as YFSETQ. J lost 3 bases, V lost 4 bases, and 5 bases had no gene match. This CDR3 is 15 amino acids long. CDR3 coding DNA: TGCGCCAGCAGCCCGGGACAGGGCGACTACAATGAGCAGTTCTTC. It encodes CASSPGQGDYNEQFF.

The chain joins TRBV21-1 to TRBJ2-7; the table gives TRBD2 as D, unverified against the DNA. TRBV21-1 is marked as a pseudogene. The CDR3 runs to 15 residues. The CDR3, as DNA: TGTGCCAGCAGCAAGGCAGCGCGACCTCCCTACGAGCAGTACTTC. This gives the protein CASSKAARPPYEQYF.

This chain connects TRBV5-1 to TRBJ1-1, with D perhaps TRBD1 (6 bases). Germline V lookup: CDR1 SGHRS, CDR2 YFSETQ. The germline V and J ends were trimmed by 7 bases and 1 base, with 14 bases remaining between them. CDR3 length: 14 amino acids. The CDR3 DNA reads as TGCGCCAGCTCCCCCAAAGGGGGGAACACTGAAGCTTTCTTT. Translation: CASSPKGGNTEAFF.